There are many counts of the clone carrying this T cell receptor beta chain. What it binds is unknown. TCR alpha and beta CDR3 regions were amplified from RNA using iRepertoire nested multiplex PCR. TCRdb used MiXCR to reprocess the multiplex PCR reads, holding one entry per CDR3 protein. Of approximately 130,000 distinct CDR3 sequences listed, around 25% are singletons. This CDR3 comprises 13 residues. Germline values: CDR1 MNHNS, CDR2 SASEGT. V lost 6 bases to trimming and J lost 0 bases, with 6 bases between them. The sample belongs to a study of glioma-infiltrating T cells. Notes on the study in general: Very few CDR3 sequences were shared between tissue and blood.

This clonotype was sampled from a human donor with low-grade glioma or glioblastoma, undergoing nonglioma brain surgery, or in good health (not recorded which). The chain recombines TRBV6-1 with TRBJ1-5, with D unresolved. Sample: glioma tissue, nonneoplastic brain tissue, or PBMCs (not recorded which). CDR3 amino acids: CASSQYSNQPQHF. DNA of the CDR3: TGTGCCAGCAGCCAATATAGCAATCAGCCCCAGCATTTT.